These 27 T cell receptor beta chains originate from one sample sequenced in a study of T cells in women clearing cervical HPV infection. Profiling relied on immunoSEQ multiplex PCR, and the TCRdb table lists in-frame clones only, not all of them. In total, the table holds 22,000 or so clones. Sequenced input: blood buffy coat. The receptor source for this set is a woman aged 18-70 years with a cervical HPV16 infection that either progressed to CIN3+ or cleared (not recorded which).

Remarks on this clone: The observed sequence ends 3 residues before the CDR3 terminus, with the missing tail filled in from the germline J gene. The rearrangement uses TRBV5-1 and TRBJ1-1; possible D gene TRBD1, 5 bases. The CDR3 is 13 residues long. In germline, CDR1 is SGHRS, CDR2 YFSETQ. Trimming left V 4 bases short and J 1 base short, with 8 bases between. The sequenced CDR3 bases are TGCGCCAGCAGCCACGACAGGAACACTGAA. Its protein is CASSHDRNTE. The full CDR3 sequence reads CASSHDRNTEAFF.

On this clone itself: The sequenced fragment ends 3 residues before the CDR3 boundary, so the rest is inferred from the germline J gene. The chain links TRBV30 to TRBJ1-2; possible D gene TRBD1, 5 bases. The V end was cut by 0 bases, the J end by 4 bases, with 9 bases between. Germline V gives CDR1 GTSNPN, CDR2 SVGIG (reference sequence). This CDR3 contains 13 residues. The CDR3 sequence is CAWSVPGGYGYTF. The CDR3 DNA, read in part, is TGTGCCTGGAGTGTCCCGGGGGGCTATGGC. Together with reference TRBV30 and TRBJ1-2, the CDR3 gives the full variable domain: SQTIHQWPATLVQPVGSPLSLECTVEGTSNPNLYWYRQAAGRGLQLLFYSVGIGQISSEVPQNLSASRPQDRQFILSSKKLLLSDSGFYLCAWSVPGGYGYTFGSGTRLTVV.

Comment on this clone: The read ends 3 residues before the CDR3 terminus; that terminus is restored from the germline J gene. This sequence joins TRBV11-1 and TRBJ2-5; 9 bases fit TRBD2. This CDR3 is built from 15 residues. After removal of 5 bases from V and 4 bases from J, the junction contained 8 bases not matched to a gene. In germline, CDR1 is SGHAT, CDR2 FQDESV (reference sequence). CDR3 sequence reads: CASSTSSGIRETQYF. CDR3 bases read: TGTGCCAGCAGCACATCTAGCGGGATTAGAGAGACC.

CDR3 loop: CASSRSGSLGETQYF. The DNA read from the CDR3 is TGTGCCAGCAGTCGTAGCGGGAGTCTCGGAGAGACC. The chain combines TRBV2 with TRBJ2-5; 9 nucleotides align to TRBD2. The read ends 3 residues early relative to the CDR3; the germline J gene fills the gap. The V segment lost 5 bases and the J segment 4 bases; nucleotides outside the gene matches: 8. The CDR3 loop spans 15 amino acids. Germline V gene sequence: CDR1 SNHLY, CDR2 FYNNEI.

Note on this clone: The CDR3 is cut off 3 residues early in the read; its end comes from the germline J gene. The V gene is TRBV5-1, the J gene TRBJ2-5, with 9 bases matching TRBD1. The CDR3 sequence is 14 residues long. The trim removed 5 bases at V and 4 bases at J, leaving 6 bases unmatched. The germline CDR1 and CDR2 sequences are SGHRS and YFSETQ. Incomplete CDR3 DNA: TGCGCCAGCAGTTACAGGGGGCTGGGAGAGACC. It encodes CASSYRGLGET. The full CDR3 reads CASSYRGLGETQYF.

Remarks on this clone: The CDR3 extends 3 residues past the end of the read, so its final part is completed from the germline J gene. The V call is TRBV7-9, the J call TRBJ2-5; no clear D gene. V lost 2 bases, J lost 5 bases, and 6 bases lay in between. The CDR3 length is 12 residues. The germline V gene has CDR1 SEHNR and CDR2 FQNEAQ (reference sequence). Partial CDR3 DNA: TGTGCCAGCAGCTTAACTGTGGAGACC. Translated: CASSLTVET. The full CDR3 protein is CASSLTVETQYF.

A note on this clone: Read sequence stops 3 residues before the CDR3 end, and the germline J gene provides the missing end. The V gene is TRBV29-1, the J gene TRBJ2-7, with 14 bases aligning to TRBD2. V trimming: 7 bases; J trimming: 6 bases; junction bases outside the gene matches: 5. CDR3 length: 13 amino acids. Germline-derived CDR1 and CDR2 are SQVTM and ANQGSEA. This CDR3 is CSGGTSGSGEQYF. CDR3 bases read: TGCAGCGGGGGGACTAGCGGGAGCGGCGAG.

In terms of frequency, this clone is medium-sized (0.01 to 0.1%). The read halts 3 residues ahead of the CDR3 end, with the missing end drawn from the germline J gene. The chain carries TRBV29-1 and TRBJ2-2; TRBD1 is a possible D gene (6 bases). The germline gives CDR1 SQVTM, CDR2 ANQGSEA. V shed 3 bases and J shed 2 bases, with 10 bases lying between them. The CDR3 length is 14 residues. CDR3 sequence reads: CSVDTGRNTGELFF. The covered CDR3 bases are TGCAGCGTTGACACAGGGCGAAACACCGGGGAG.

With respect to this clone: Read coverage stops 3 residues before the CDR3 terminus; the germline J gene supplies the remainder. The chain couples TRBV2 to TRBJ1-6; no clear D gene. The V and J ends lost 6 bases and 3 bases respectively, with 9 bases between them. Germline assignment: CDR1 SNHLY and CDR2 FYNNEI. The CDR3 loop spans 14 amino acids. CDR3 bases read: TGTGCCAGCAGAGCAGAGGGCTATAATTCACCC. It yields the protein CASRAEGYNSP. The full CDR3 is CASRAEGYNSPLHF.

Of note for this clone: The CDR3 end is not reached by the read, which stops 3 residues before it; the germline J gene fills it in. The genes are TRBV20-1 and TRBJ2-1, with D perhaps matching TRBD2 (6 bases). The CDR3 length is 15 residues. CDR1 is DFQATT, CDR2 SNEGSKA, per germline (reference sequence). Trimming removed 6 bases at V and 8 bases at J, with 23 bases between. The sequenced CDR3 bases are TGCAGTGCCTCAGAGGCTAGCGACCACAACGATGAG. It yields the protein CSASEASDHNDE. The whole CDR3 is CSASEASDHNDEQFF.

As for this clone: Read data end 3 residues before the CDR3 end; the end is taken from the germline J gene. The rearrangement joins TRBV6-1 to TRBJ1-3, with D perhaps TRBD1 (6 bases). Looked up from germline, CDR1 is MNHNS and CDR2 is SASEGT. The CDR3 covers 17 residues. Trimming removed 0 bases at V and 5 bases at J, with 17 bases between. This chain's CDR3 is CASSEAVARGGRNTIYF. CDR3 DNA, as far as it was read: TGTGCCAGCAGTGAAGCGGTCGCCAGGGGAGGTAGAAACACC.

For this clone: Read sequence stops 3 residues before the CDR3 end, and the germline J gene provides the missing end. V gene TRBV7-2 combines with J gene TRBJ2-5; 10 nucleotides match TRBD2. V gave up 5 bases and J gave up 5 bases; unmatched junction bases: 8. Germline assignment: CDR1 SGHTA and CDR2 FQGNSA. The CDR3 is 15 amino acids. The covered CDR3 bases are TGTGCCAGCAGCGACGCGGGACTAGCGTTGGAGACC. It yields the protein CASSDAGLALET. The full CDR3 reads CASSDAGLALETQYF.

Regarding this clone: The CDR3 goes on 3 residues after the read ends, and that part is filled in from the germline J gene. The V call is TRBV10-3, the J call TRBJ2-3, with TRBD1 as a possible D gene (6 bases). With 6 bases removed from V and 5 bases from J, the gap between germline ends came to 15 bases. Looked up from germline, CDR1 is ENHRY and CDR2 is SYGVKD. The CDR3 has 14 amino acids. The CDR3 loop is CAISPTGPGDTQYF. CDR3 DNA (partial): TGTGCCATCAGCCCGACAGGCCCGGGAGATACG.

On this clone: Sequencing ends 3 residues short of the CDR3 end; the germline J gene provides the rest. The chain carries TRBV6-1 and TRBJ2-7, with D tentatively TRBD1 (6 bases). The CDR3 has 13 amino acids. V shed 3 bases and J shed 3 bases, with 9 bases lying between them. Germline V CDR1 and CDR2: MNHNS, SASEGT. Here the CDR3 reads CASSDFRGYEQYF. CDR3 DNA, as far as it was read: TGTGCCAGCAGTGATTTCAGGGGCTACGAG.

The CDR3 DNA, read in part, is TGTGCCAGCAGCTTGGAGGCGGGTGAA. Residues: CASSLEAGE. The CDR3 as a whole reads CASSLEAGEAFF. The rearrangement links TRBV7-9 to TRBJ1-1; D unclear. The read finishes 3 residues shy of the CDR3 end, and the germline J gene is used to complete it. The CDR3 consists of 12 residues. Trimming pared 3 bases from V and 7 bases from J, leaving 9 bases between. From germline, CDR1 is SEHNR and CDR2 FQNEAQ (reference sequence).

Concerning this clone: The CDR3 goes on 3 residues after the read ends, and that part is filled in from the germline J gene. The chain joins TRBV20-1 to TRBJ1-3; D gene unclear. This CDR3 has 16 residues. Germline V gives CDR1 DFQATT, CDR2 SNEGSKA (reference sequence). V was cut by 0 bases and J by 0 bases, with 12 bases left in between. The CDR3 DNA, read in part, is TGCAGTGCTAGAGACCCTAGCTCATACTCTGGAAACACC. Translation: CSARDPSSYSGNT. The whole CDR3 reads CSARDPSSYSGNTIYF.

Points on this clone: The CDR3 extends 3 residues past the end of the read, so its final part is completed from the germline J gene. The chain uses TRBV2 and TRBJ1-5; 9 bases line up with TRBD1. Germline CDR1 is SNHLY and CDR2 is FYNNEI. V shed 5 bases, J shed 4 bases, and the junction held 9 bases outside the gene matches. CDR3 length equals 16 residues. The CDR3 sequence is CASSRSGTGWNQPQHF. The part of the CDR3 DNA that was read is TGTGCCAGCAGTAGGTCCGGGACAGGGTGGAATCAGCCC.

The CDR3 is CASSPGGGGTEAFF. CDR3 DNA, as far as it was read: TGTGCCAGCAGCCCAGGGGGCGGAGGCACTGAA. The chain employs TRBV7-3 and TRBJ1-1, with 8 positions matching TRBD1. The DNA ends 3 residues before the CDR3 does, and the rest of the CDR3 is filled in from the germline J gene. There are 14 residues in the CDR3. V lost 5 bases and J lost 4; bases outside the gene matches: 6. The germline gives CDR1 SGHTA, CDR2 FQGTGA.

The CDR3 loop reads CASSRDGTSLHEQFF. The CDR3 DNA, read in part, is TGCGCCAGCAGCCGGGATGGGACTAGTCTCCATGAG. This rearrangement joins TRBV5-1 to TRBJ2-1; 8 nucleotides match TRBD2. Sequencing ends 3 residues short of the CDR3 end; the germline J gene provides the rest. This CDR3 comprises 15 residues. V shed 4 bases and J 8 bases; nucleotides not matched to a gene: 11. The germline CDR1 and CDR2 sequences are SGHRS and YFSETQ.

To note about this clone: From the germline J gene comes the end of the CDR3, since the read stops 3 residues before it. This rearrangement joins TRBV19 to TRBJ1-2, with 10 positions matching TRBD1. Germline V gene sequence: CDR1 LNHDA, CDR2 SQIVND (reference sequence). This CDR3 is built from 12 residues. The ends lost 6 bases at V and 6 bases at J; junction bases unmatched: 1. The CDR3 sequence is CASRGTGDGYTF. CDR3 bases read: TGTGCCAGTAGAGGGACAGGGGATGGC.

Incomplete CDR3 DNA: TGTGCCAGCAGCCCCGGGACAAAAAAATACAATGAG. This codes for CASSPGTKKYNE. The whole CDR3 reads CASSPGTKKYNEQFF. This rearrangement joins TRBV11-3 to TRBJ2-1; possibly TRBD1 for D (6 bases). The CDR3 end lies 3 residues beyond the end of the read and is filled in from the germline J gene. The V gene lost 5 bases and the J gene lost 4 bases, with 15 bases spanning the gap. Germline V lookup: CDR1 SGHNT, CDR2 YENEEA. This CDR3 region has 15 residues.

Concerning this clone itself: Read data end 3 residues before the CDR3 end; the end is taken from the germline J gene. The chain is built from TRBV9 and TRBJ2-1, with TRBD2 identical over 12 bases. Germline CDR1 and CDR2: SGDLS and YYNGEE. V gave up 5 bases and J gave up 5 bases; unmatched junction bases: 2. This CDR3 contains 14 residues. The sequenced CDR3 bases are TGTGCCAGCAGTCGACTAGCGGGGGACAATGAG. The encoded protein is CASSRLAGDNE. The entire CDR3 is CASSRLAGDNEQFF.

Points on this clone: The read gets to within 3 residues of the CDR3 end, and the germline J gene fills in the rest. J is TRBJ2-3 and V is TRBV13, with 9 positions matching TRBD2. The junction had 5 bases not matched to a gene; V was cut back by 3 bases and J by 1 base. The germline gives CDR1 PRHDT, CDR2 FYEKMQ (reference sequence). The CDR3 is made up of 16 amino acids. The part of the CDR3 DNA that was read is TGTGCCAGCAGCTTCGTAGCGGGAGACGGCACAGATACG. Protein sequence: CASSFVAGDGTDT. The whole CDR3 protein is CASSFVAGDGTDTQYF.

Turning to this clone: The read is 3 residues too short to cover the CDR3 end, so that end is filled in from the germline J gene. The V call is TRBV13, the J call TRBJ2-7, with a tentative D call TRBD2 (7 bases). This CDR3 spans 17 amino acids. Between the trimmed V and J ends, which lost 5 bases and 1 base, there was a span of 21 bases. CDR1 and CDR2 (germline): PRHDT, FYEKMQ (reference sequence). The CDR3 bases that were read are TGTGCCAGCAGCCCGAGGGGGAGCGGGGAGCGGTCCTACGAG. It is translated as CASSPRGSGERSYE. In full, the CDR3 reads CASSPRGSGERSYEQYF.

A note on this clone: The CDR3 is cut off 3 residues early in the read; its end comes from the germline J gene. The rearrangement joins TRBV7-9 to TRBJ1-1; unclear D gene. Germline CDR1 and CDR2: SEHNR and FQNEAQ (reference sequence). Trimming cost V 0 bases and J 0 bases, with 8 bases left between them. The CDR3 is 15 amino acids. The CDR3 protein is CASSLAEGMNTEAFF. The DNA read from the CDR3 is TGTGCCAGCAGCTTAGCAGAGGGTATGAACACTGAA.

The CDR3 sequence: CASSVDPVMNTEAFF. The sequenced CDR3 bases are TGTGCCAGCAGCGTGGACCCAGTCATGAACACTGAA. This chain uses TRBV5-6 with TRBJ1-1; D gene ambiguous. The read terminates 3 residues ahead of where the CDR3 ends, so the germline J gene completes it. CDR1 and CDR2 from the germline V gene are SGHDT and YYEEEE. This CDR3 region has 15 residues. Trimming shortened V by 4 bases and J by 0 bases, and 13 bases separated the two germline ends.

A remark on this clone: Coverage ceases 3 residues before the CDR3 finishes, and the germline J gene fills in the end. The chain couples TRBV7-9 to TRBJ1-2; D is perhaps TRBD1 (6 bases). This CDR3 contains 14 residues. Looked up from germline, CDR1 is SEHNR and CDR2 is FQNEAQ (reference sequence). CDR3 residues: CASSISNRVADYTF. Incomplete CDR3 DNA: TGTGCCAGCAGCATCTCAAACAGGGTTGCTGAC.